The rows below give T cell receptor beta chains drawn from one sample of a study of shared clonotypes between healthy human individuals. Using immunoSEQ multiplex PCR, the repertoire was profiled, and TCRdb retains in-frame clones only, with some absent. The table lists about 2.4 million clones, 93% of them singletons. The sequencing sample was made of naive CD4+ T cells from PBMCs. The receptor set was obtained from a man younger than 35 in good health. Some clones in this sample may be carry-over from other donors' samples. CDR3s include the opening cysteine and the closing phenylalanine or tryptophan. D genes are given only for firm matches. Some rows have no size entry. The others give once, few or many, or a class for an expanded clone.

clone_size,j_call,d_call,v_call,cdr3_aa,cdr3_nt
.,TRBJ1-2,TRBD1,TRBV29-1,CSVTRGGLGDGYTF,TGCAGCGTCACCCGAGGGGGCCTGGGAGATGGCTACACCTTC
.,TRBJ2-3,.,TRBV9,CASSASPTLTDTQYF,TGTGCCAGCAGCGCGTCTCCCACCCTGACAGATACGCAGTATTTT
.,TRBJ2-2,.,TRBV5-4,CASSLVATSNTGELFF,TGTGCCAGCAGCTTGGTTGCGACTTCGAACACCGGGGAGCTGTTTTTT
.,TRBJ2-5,TRBD2,TRBV15,CATSRDGSGGLETQYF,TGTGCCACCAGCAGAGATGGGTCGGGAGGACTAGAGACCCAGTACTTC
.,TRBJ1-5,.,TRBV19,CASSIRGGNQPQHF,TGTGCCAGTAGTATTAGGGGGGGCAATCAGCCCCAGCATTTT
few,TRBJ1-4,TRBD1,TRBV2,CASSDPTGKAAKLFF,TGTGCCAGCAGTGACCCGACAGGGAAAGCCGCAAAACTGTTTTTT
.,TRBJ1-1,.,TRBV19,CASTDYLPGTNTEAFF,TGTGCCAGCACCGATTATTTGCCCGGGACAAACACTGAAGCTTTCTTT
.,TRBJ2-3,.,TRBV7-6,CASSSGPQSDTQYF,TGTGCCAGCAGCTCCGGGCCCCAGTCAGATACGCAGTATTTT
.,TRBJ2-7,TRBD2,TRBV28,CASSLMTSGSNEQYF,TGTGCCAGCAGTTTAATGACTAGCGGGAGTAACGAGCAGTACTTC
.,TRBJ1-5,TRBD1,TRBV28,CASSLLHKTDRRAVLQPQHF,TGTGCCAGCAGTTTATTACACAAAACGGACAGGAGGGCCGTTCTCCAGCCCCAGCATTTT
.,TRBJ1-2,.,TRBV15,CATTDSLLRGYTF,TGTGCCACCACCGACTCTTTACTAAGGGGCTACACCTTC
few,TRBJ1-5,.,TRBV4-2,CASSPVSNQPQHF,TGTGCCAGCAGCCCGGTTAGCAATCAGCCCCAGCATTTT
.,TRBJ2-2,.,TRBV5-1,CASSLGGVNTGELFF,TGCGCCAGCAGCTTGGGCGGGGTGAACACCGGGGAGCTGTTTTTT
.,TRBJ1-1,.,TRBV2,CASRREANTEAFF,TGTGCCAGCAGAAGGGAGGCGAACACTGAAGCTTTCTTT
.,TRBJ2-1,TRBD2,TRBV4-2,CASSHGLAGGPYNEQFF,TGTGCCAGCAGCCACGGCCTAGCGGGAGGGCCTTACAATGAGCAGTTCTTC
.,TRBJ2-3,.,TRBV28,CASSPRITDTQYF,TGTGCCAGCAGTCCTAGAATTACAGATACGCAGTATTTT
.,TRBJ1-5,TRBD1,TRBV5-1,CASSVGQGYQPQHF,TGCGCCAGCAGCGTTGGACAGGGCTATCAGCCCCAGCATTTT
.,TRBJ2-1,TRBD1,TRBV5-4,CASSFGYRDRAYNEQFF,TGTGCCAGCAGCTTTGGGTACCGGGACAGAGCCTACAATGAGCAGTTCTTC
.,TRBJ1-4,.,TRBV10-3,CAISDRGPNEKLFF,TGTGCCATCAGTGATAGGGGCCCCAATGAAAAACTGTTTTTT
.,TRBJ2-5,.,TRBV29-1,CSVEPTGRETQYF,TGCAGCGTTGAACCGACGGGGAGGGAGACCCAGTACTTC
.,TRBJ2-7,.,TRBV6-6,CASSNPGSYEQYF,TGTGCCAGCAGCAACCCTGGCTCCTACGAGCAGTACTTC
.,TRBJ2-1,.,TRBV4-2,CASSQEPEGPTRYNEQFF,TGTGCCAGCAGCCAAGAACCCGAAGGCCCGACTAGATACAATGAGCAGTTCTTC
.,TRBJ2-2,TRBD2,TRBV7-3,CASSPRTSRGPGELFF,TGTGCCAGCAGCCCACGGACTAGCCGGGGCCCCGGGGAGCTGTTTTTT
.,TRBJ1-2,.,TRBV5-4,CASSFSRDRGYTF,TGTGCCAGCAGCTTTTCGCGGGATCGTGGCTACACCTTC
.,TRBJ1-5,.,TRBV28,CASSLFSRQGHGNQPQHF,TGTGCCAGCAGTTTATTTTCCCGTCAGGGGCACGGTAATCAGCCCCAGCATTTT
.,TRBJ2-2,.,TRBV4-2,CASSQSVWTALSPNTGELFF,TGTGCCAGCAGCCAAAGCGTATGGACCGCTCTGTCCCCGAACACCGGGGAGCTGTTTTTT
.,TRBJ1-1,.,TRBV6-1,CAGRAANTEAFF,TGTGCCGGGAGGGCGGCCAACACTGAAGCTTTCTTT
.,TRBJ2-1,.,TRBV5-4,CASSLGGRYNEQFF,TGTGCCAGCAGCTTGGGGGGCCGGTACAATGAGCAGTTCTTC
once,TRBJ1-2,TRBD1,TRBV4-1,CASSQEGLGTGNNYGYTF,TGCGCCAGCAGCCAAGAGGGCCTGGGGACAGGAAATAACTATGGCTACACCTTC